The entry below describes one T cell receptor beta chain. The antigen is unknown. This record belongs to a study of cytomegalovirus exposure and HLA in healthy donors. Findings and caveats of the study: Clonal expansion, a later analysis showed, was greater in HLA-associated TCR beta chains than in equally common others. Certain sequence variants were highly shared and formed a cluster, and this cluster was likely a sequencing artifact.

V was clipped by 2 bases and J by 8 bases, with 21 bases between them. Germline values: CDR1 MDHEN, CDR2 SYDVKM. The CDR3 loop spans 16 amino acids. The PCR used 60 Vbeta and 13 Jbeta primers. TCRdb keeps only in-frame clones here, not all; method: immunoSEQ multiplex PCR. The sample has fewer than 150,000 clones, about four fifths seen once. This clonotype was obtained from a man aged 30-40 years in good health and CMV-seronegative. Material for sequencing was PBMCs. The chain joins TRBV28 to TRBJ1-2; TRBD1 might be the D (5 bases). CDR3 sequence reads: CASSLPVGREVFGYTF. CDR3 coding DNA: TGTGCCAGCAGTTTACCGGTGGGCAGGGAGGTGTTCGGCTACACCTTC.